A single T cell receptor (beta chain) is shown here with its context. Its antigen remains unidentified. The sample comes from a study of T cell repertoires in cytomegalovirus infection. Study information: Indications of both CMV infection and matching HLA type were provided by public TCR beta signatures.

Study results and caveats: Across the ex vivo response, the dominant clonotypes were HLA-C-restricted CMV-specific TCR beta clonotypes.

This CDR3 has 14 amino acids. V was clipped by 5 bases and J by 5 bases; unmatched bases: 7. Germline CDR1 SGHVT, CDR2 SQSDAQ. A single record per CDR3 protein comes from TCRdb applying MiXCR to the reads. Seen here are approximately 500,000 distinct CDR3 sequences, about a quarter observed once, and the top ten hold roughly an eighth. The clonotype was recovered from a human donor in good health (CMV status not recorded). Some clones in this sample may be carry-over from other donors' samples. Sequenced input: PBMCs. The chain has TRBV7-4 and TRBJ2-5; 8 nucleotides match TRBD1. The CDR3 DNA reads TGTGCCAGCAGCCCGCAACAGGGGGTGGAGACCCAGTACTTC. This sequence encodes CASSPQQGVETQYF. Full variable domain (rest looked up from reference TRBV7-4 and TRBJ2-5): GAGVSQSPRYKVAKRGRDVALRCDSISGHVTLYWYRQTLGQGSEVLTYSQSDAQRDKSGRPSGRFSAERPERSVSTLKIQRTEQGDSAVYLCASSPQQGVETQYFGPGTRLLVL.